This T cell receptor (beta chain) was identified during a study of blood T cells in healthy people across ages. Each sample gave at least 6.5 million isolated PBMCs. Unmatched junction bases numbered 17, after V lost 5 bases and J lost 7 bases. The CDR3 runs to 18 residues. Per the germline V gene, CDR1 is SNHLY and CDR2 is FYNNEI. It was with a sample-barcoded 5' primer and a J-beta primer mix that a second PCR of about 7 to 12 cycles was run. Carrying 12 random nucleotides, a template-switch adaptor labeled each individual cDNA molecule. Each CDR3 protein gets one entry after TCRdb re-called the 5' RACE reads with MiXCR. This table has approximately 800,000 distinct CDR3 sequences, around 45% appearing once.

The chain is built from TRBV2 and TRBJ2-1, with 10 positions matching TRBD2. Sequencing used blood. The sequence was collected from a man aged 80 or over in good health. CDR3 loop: CASSWDRRASGSKNEQFF. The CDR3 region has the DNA TGTGCCAGCAGTTGGGACCGGAGGGCTAGCGGGAGTAAGAATGAGCAGTTCTTC.